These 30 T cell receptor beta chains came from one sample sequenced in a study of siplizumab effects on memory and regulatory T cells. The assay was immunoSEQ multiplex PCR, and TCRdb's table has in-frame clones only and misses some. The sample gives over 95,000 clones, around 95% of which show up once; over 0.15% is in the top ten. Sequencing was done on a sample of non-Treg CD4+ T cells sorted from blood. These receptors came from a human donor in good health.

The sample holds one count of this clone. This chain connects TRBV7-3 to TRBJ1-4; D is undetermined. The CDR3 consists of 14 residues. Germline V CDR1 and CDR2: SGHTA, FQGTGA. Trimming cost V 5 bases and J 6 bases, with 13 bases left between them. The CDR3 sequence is CASSPHPEDEKLFF. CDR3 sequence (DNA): TGTGCCAGCAGCCCGCATCCCGAGGATGAAAAACTGTTTTTT.

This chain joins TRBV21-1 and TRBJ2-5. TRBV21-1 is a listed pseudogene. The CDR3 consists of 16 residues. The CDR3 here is CASSKSQDGLQETQYF. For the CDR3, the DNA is TGTGCCAGCAGCAAATCTCAGGACGGCCTACAAGAGACCCAGTACTTC.

The CDR3, as DNA: TGCGCCAGCAGCACGATTACTAGCGGGGGGGGCGCAGATACGCAGTATTTT. Translation: CASSTITSGGGADTQYF. The gene calls are TRBV5-1 and TRBJ2-3; 13 bases agree with TRBD2. The V gene end was trimmed by 4 bases and the J gene end by 4 bases; junction bases not matched to a gene: 9. Germline V gene sequence: CDR1 SGHRS, CDR2 YFSETQ. This CDR3 region has 17 residues.

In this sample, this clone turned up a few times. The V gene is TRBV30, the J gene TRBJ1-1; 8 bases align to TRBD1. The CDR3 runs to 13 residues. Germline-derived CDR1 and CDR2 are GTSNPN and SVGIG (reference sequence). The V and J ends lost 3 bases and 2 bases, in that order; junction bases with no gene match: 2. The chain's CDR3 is CAWSGQGNTEAFF. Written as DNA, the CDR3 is TGTGCCTGGAGCGGACAGGGAAACACTGAAGCTTTCTTT.

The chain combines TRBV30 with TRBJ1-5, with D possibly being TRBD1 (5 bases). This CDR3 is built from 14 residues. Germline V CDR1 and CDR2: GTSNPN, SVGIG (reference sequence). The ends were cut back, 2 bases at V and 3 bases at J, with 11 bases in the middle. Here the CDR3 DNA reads TGTGCCTGGAGTCACGGGACGTACAATCAGCCCCAGCATTTT. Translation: CAWSHGTYNQPQHF.

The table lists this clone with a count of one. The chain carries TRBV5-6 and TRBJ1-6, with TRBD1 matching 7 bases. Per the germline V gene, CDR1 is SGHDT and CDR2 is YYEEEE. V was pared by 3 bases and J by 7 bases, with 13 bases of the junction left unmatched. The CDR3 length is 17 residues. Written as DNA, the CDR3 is TGTGCCAGCAGCTCCTACCTGCACAGGGGTGGCAATTCACCCCTCCACTTT. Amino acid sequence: CASSSYLHRGGNSPLHF.

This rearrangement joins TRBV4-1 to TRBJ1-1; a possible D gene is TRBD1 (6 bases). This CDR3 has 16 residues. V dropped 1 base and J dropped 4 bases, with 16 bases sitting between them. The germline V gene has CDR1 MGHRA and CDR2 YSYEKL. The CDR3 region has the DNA TGCGCCAGCAGCCAAGGGGCGGAAGGGGGTCGCACTGAAGCTTTCTTT. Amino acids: CASSQGAEGGRTEAFF.

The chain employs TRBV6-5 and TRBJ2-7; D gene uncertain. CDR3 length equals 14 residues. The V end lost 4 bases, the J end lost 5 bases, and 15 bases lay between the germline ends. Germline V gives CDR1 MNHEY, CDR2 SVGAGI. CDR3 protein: CASSFAPAHNEQYF. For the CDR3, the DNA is TGTGCCAGCAGTTTCGCACCCGCGCATAACGAGCAGTACTTC.

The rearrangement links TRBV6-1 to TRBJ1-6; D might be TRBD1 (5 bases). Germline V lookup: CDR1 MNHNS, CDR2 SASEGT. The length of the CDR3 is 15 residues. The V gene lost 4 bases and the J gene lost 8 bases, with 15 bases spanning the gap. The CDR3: CASSGSGTVYSPLHF. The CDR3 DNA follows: TGTGCCAGCAGTGGCTCCGGGACGGTTTATTCACCCCTCCACTTT.

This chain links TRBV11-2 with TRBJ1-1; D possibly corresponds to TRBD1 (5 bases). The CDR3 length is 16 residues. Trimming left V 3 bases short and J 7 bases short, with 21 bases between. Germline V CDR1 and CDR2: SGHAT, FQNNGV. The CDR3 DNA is TGTGCCAGCAGCTTGGCCAACGTGGGGGGAGTGAATGAAGCTTTCTTT. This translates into CASSLANVGGVNEAFF. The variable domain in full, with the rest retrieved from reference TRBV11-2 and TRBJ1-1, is EAGVAQSPRYKIIEKRQSVAFWCNPISGHATLYWYQQILGQGPKLLIQFQNNGVVDDSQLPKDRFSAERLKGVDSTLKIQPAKLEDSAVYLCASSLANVGGVNEAFFGQGTRLTVV.

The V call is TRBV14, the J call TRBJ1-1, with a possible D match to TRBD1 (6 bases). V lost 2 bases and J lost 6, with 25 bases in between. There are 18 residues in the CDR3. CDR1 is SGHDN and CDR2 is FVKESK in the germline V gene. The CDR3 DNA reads TGTGCCAGCAGCCAAAGTCCTCCATTTTGGGGGGCAAGGTCTGAAGCTTTCTTT. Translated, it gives CASSQSPPFWGARSEAFF. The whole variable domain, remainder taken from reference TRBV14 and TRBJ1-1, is EAGVTQFPSHSVIEKGQTVTLRCDPISGHDNLYWYRRVMGKEIKFLLHFVKESKQDESGMPNNRFLAERTGGTYSTLKVQPAELEDSGVYFCASSQSPPFWGARSEAFFGQGTRLTVV.

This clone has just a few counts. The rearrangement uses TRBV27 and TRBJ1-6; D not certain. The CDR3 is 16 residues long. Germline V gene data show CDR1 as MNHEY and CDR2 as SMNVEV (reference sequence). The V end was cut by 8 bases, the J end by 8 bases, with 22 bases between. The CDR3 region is CASLPRPADFYSPLHF. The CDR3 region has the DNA TGTGCCAGCCTTCCCCGACCGGCGGACTTTTATTCACCCCTCCACTTT.

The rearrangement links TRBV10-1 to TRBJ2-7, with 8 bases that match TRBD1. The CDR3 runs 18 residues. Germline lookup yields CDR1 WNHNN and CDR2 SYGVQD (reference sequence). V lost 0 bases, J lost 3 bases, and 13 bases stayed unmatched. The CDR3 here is CASSESESRTGKNYEQYF. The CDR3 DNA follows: TGCGCCAGCAGTGAGTCGGAGTCCCGGACAGGGAAGAACTACGAGCAGTACTTC.

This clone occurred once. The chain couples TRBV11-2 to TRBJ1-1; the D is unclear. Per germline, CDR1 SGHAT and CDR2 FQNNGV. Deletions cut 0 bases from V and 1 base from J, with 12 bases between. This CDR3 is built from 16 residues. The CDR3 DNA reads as TGTGCCAGCAGCTTAGATATCGCCACTCCGAACACTGAAGCTTTCTTT. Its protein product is CASSLDIATPNTEAFF.

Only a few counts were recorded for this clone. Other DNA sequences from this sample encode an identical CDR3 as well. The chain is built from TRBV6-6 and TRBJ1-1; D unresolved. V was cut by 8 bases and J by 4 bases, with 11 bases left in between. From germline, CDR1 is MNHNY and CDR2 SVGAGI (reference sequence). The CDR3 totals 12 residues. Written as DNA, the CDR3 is TGTGCCAGCGGCTGGGCGGGCACTGAAGCTTTCTTT. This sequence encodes CASGWAGTEAFF.

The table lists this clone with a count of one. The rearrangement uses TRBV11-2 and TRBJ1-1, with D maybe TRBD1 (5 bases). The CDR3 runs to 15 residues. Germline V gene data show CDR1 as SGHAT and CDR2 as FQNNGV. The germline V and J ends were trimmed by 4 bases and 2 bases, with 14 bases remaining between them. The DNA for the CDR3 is TGTGCCAGCAGCTGGGGGAGTGGGAGAAACACTGAAGCTTTCTTT. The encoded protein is CASSWGSGRNTEAFF. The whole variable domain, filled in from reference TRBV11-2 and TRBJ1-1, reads EAGVAQSPRYKIIEKRQSVAFWCNPISGHATLYWYQQILGQGPKLLIQFQNNGVVDDSQLPKDRFSAERLKGVDSTLKIQPAKLEDSAVYLCASSWGSGRNTEAFFGQGTRLTVV.

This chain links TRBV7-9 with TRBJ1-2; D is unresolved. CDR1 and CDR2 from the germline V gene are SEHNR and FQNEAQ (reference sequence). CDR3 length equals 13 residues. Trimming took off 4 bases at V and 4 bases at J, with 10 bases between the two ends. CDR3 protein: CASSSASFYGYTF. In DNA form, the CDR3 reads TGTGCCAGCAGCTCGGCATCCTTCTATGGCTACACCTTC. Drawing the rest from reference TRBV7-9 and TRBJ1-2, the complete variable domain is DTGVSQNPRHKITKRGQNVTFRCDPISEHNRLYWYRQTLGQGPEFLTYFQNEAQLEKSRLLSDRFSAERPKGSFSTLEIQRTEQGDSAMYLCASSSASFYGYTFGSGTRLTVV.

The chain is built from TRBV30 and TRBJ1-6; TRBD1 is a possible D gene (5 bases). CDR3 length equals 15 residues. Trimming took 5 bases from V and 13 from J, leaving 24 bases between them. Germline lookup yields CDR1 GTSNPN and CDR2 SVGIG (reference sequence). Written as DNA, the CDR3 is TGTGCCTGGCTAGCGGGGACGGGTAAAAGAGGGCCCCTCCACTTT. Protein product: CAWLAGTGKRGPLHF. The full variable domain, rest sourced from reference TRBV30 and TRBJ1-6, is SQTIHQWPATLVQPVGSPLSLECTVEGTSNPNLYWYRQAAGRGLQLLFYSVGIGQISSEVPQNLSASRPQDRQFILSSKKLLLSDSGFYLCAWLAGTGKRGPLHFGNGTRLTVT.

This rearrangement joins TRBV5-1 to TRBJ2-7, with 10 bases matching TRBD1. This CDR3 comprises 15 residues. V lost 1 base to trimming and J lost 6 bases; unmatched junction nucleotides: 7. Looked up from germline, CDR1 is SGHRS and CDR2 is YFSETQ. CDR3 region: CASSLSGQGSLEQYF. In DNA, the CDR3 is TGCGCCAGCAGCTTGTCGGGACAGGGGTCTCTCGAGCAGTACTTC.

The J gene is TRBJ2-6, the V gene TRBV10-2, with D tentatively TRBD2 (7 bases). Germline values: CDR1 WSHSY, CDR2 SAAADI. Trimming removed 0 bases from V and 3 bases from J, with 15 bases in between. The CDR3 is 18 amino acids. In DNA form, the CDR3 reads TGCGCCAGCAGTGAGTCGAGCAGGGGACTATTTGGGGCCAACGTCCTGACTTTC. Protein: CASSESSRGLFGANVLTF.

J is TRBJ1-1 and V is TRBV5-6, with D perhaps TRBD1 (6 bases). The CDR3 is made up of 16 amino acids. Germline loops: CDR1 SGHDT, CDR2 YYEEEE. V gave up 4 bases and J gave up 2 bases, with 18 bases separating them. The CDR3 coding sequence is TGTGCCAGCAGCACGTACGCAGACAGGAGAAACACTGAAGCTTTCTTT. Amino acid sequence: CASSTYADRRNTEAFF.

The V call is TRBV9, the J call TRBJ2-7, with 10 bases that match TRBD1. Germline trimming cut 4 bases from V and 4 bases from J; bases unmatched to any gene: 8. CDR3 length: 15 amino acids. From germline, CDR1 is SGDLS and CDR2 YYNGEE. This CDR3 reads CASSPSGQGNYEQYF. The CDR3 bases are TGTGCCAGCAGCCCCTCGGGACAGGGGAATTACGAGCAGTACTTC.

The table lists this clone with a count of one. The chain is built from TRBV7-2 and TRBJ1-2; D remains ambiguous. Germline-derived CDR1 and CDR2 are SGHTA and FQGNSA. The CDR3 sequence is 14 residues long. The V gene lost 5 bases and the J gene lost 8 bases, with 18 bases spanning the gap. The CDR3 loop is CASSPMVTGWGYTF. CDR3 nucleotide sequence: TGTGCCAGCAGCCCCATGGTTACGGGGTGGGGCTACACCTTC.

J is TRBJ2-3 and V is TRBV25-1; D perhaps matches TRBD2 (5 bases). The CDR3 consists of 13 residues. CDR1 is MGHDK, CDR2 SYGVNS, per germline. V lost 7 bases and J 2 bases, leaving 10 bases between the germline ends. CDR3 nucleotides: TGTGCCAGCACACCGGGGTCCACAGATACGCAGTATTTT. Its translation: CASTPGSTDTQYF.

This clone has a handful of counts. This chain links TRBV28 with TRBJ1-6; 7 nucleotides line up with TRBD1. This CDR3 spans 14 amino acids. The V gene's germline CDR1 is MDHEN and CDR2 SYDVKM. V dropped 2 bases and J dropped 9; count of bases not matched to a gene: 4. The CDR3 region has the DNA TGTGCCAGCAGTTTAGGGCAGGGGGGTTCACCCCTCCACTTT. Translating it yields CASSLGQGGSPLHF.

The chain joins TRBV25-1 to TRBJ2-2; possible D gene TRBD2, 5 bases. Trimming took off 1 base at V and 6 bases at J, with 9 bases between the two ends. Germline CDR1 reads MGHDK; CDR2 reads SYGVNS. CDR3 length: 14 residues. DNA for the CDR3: TGTGCCAGCAGTGAATCGAGAGGGCCCGGGGAGCTGTTTTTT. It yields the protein CASSESRGPGELFF.

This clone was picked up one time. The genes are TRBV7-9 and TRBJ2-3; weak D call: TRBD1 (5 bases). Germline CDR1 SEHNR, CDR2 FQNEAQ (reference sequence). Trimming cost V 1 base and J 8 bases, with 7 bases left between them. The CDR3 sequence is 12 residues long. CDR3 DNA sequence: TGTGCCAGCAGCTTAGTAGGGGTTACGCAGTATTTT. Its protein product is CASSLVGVTQYF.

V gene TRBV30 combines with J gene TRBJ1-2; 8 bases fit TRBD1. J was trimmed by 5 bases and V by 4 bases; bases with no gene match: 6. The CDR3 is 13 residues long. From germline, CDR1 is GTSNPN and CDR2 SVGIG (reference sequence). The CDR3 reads CAWTGQGLYGYTF. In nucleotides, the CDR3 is TGTGCCTGGACCGGACAGGGCCTTTATGGCTACACCTTC.

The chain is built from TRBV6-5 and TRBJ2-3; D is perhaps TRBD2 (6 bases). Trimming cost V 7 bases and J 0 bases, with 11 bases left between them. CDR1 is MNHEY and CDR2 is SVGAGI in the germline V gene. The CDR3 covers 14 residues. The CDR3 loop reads CASTAGTSTDTQYF. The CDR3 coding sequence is TGTGCCAGCACGGCGGGGACTAGCACAGATACGCAGTATTTT.

The CDR3 loop is CAISDQVGRGVSYTF. CDR3 bases: TGTGCCATCAGTGATCAGGTGGGCAGGGGTGTGAGCTACACCTTC. The rearrangement uses TRBV10-3 and TRBJ1-2, with D perhaps matching TRBD1 (6 bases). V was clipped by 3 bases and J by 9 bases, with 20 bases between them. This CDR3 is 15 amino acids long. Per the germline V gene, CDR1 is ENHRY and CDR2 is SYGVKD.